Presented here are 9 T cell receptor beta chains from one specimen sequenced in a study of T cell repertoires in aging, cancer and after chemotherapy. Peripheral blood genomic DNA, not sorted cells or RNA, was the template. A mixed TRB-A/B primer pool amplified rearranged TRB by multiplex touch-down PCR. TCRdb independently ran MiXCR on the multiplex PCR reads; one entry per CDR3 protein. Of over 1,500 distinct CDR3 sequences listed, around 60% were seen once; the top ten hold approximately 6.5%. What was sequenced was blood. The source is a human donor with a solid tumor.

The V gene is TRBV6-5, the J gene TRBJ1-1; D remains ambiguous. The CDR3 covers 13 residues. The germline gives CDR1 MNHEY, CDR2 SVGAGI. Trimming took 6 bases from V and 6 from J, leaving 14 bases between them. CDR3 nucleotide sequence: TGTGCCAGCAGCCCGAGTGTTCCCCCTGAAGCTTTCTTT. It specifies CASSPSVPPEAFF.

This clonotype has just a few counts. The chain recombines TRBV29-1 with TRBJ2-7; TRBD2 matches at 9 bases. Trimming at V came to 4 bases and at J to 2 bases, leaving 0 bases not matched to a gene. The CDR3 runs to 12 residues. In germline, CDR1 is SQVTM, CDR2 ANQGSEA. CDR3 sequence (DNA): TGCAGCGTTGTAGCGGGAGCCTACGAGCAGTACTTC. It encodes CSVVAGAYEQYF.

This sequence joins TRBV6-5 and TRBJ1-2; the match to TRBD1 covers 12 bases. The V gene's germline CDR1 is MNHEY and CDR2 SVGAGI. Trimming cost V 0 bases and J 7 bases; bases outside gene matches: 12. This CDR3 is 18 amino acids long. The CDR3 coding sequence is TGTGCCAGCAGTTACTCAATATTCAGAGGGACAGGGGGCGGTGGCTACACCTTC. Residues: CASSYSIFRGTGGGGYTF.

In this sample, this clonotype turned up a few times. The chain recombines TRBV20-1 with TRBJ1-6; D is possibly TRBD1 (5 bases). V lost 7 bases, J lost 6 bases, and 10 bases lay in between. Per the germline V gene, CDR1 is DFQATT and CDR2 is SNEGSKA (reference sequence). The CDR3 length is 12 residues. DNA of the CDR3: TGCAGTGGACGGGGCCCTAATTCACCCCTCCACTTT. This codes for CSGRGPNSPLHF.

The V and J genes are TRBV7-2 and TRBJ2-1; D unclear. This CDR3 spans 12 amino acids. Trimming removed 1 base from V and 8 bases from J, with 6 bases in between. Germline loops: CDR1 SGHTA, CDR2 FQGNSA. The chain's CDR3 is CASSLGMHEQFF. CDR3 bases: TGTGCCAGCAGCTTAGGGATGCATGAGCAGTTCTTC.

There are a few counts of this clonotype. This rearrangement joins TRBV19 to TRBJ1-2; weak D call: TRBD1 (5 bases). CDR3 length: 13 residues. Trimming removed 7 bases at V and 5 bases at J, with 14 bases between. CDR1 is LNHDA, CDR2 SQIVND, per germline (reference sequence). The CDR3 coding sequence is TGTGCCAGTAAAACCGACAGCAGATATGGCTACACCTTC. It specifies CASKTDSRYGYTF. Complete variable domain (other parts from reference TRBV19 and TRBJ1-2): DGGITQSPKYLFRKEGQNVTLSCEQNLNHDAMYWYRQDPGQGLRLIYYSQIVNDFQKGDIAEGYSVSREKKESFPLTVTSAQKNPTAFYLCASKTDSRYGYTFGSGTRLTVV.

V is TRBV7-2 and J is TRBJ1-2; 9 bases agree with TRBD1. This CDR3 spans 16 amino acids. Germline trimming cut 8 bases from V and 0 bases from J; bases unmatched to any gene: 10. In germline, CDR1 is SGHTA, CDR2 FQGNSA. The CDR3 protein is CASGGLGTGSNYGYTF. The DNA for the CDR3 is TGTGCCAGCGGGGGTTTGGGGACAGGGTCTAACTATGGCTACACCTTC. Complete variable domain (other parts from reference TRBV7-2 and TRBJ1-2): GAGVSQSPSNKVTEKGKDVELRCDPISGHTALYWYRQSLGQGLEFLIYFQGNSAPDKSGLPSDRFSAERTGGSVSTLTIQRTQQEDSAVYLCASGGLGTGSNYGYTFGSGTRLTVV.

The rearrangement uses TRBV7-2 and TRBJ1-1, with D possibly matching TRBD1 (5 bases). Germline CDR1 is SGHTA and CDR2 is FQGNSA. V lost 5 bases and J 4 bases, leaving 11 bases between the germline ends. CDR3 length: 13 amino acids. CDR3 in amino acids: CASSLPGGTEAFF. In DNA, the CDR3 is TGTGCCAGCAGCCTTCCGGGGGGCACTGAAGCTTTCTTT.

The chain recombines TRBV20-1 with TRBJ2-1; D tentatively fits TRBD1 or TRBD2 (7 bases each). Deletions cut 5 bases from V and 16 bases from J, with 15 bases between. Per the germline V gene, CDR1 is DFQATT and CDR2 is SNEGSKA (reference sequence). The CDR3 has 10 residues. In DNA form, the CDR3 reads TGCAGTGCTGTTGGGAGGGGGCGTTTCTTC. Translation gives CSAVGRGRFF.